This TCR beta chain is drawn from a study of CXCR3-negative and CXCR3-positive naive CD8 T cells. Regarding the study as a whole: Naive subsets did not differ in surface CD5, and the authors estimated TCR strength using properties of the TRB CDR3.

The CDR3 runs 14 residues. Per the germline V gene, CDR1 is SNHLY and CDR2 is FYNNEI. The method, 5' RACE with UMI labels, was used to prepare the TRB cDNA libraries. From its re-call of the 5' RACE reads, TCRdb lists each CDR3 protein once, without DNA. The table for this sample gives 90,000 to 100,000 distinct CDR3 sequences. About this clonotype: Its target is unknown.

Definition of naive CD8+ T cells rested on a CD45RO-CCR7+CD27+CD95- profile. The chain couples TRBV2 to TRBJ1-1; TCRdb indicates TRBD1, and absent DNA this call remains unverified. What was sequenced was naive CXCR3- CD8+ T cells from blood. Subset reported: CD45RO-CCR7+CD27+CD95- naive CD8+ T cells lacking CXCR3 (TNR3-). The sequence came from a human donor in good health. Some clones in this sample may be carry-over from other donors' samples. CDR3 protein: CASVYGTANTEAFF.